These 27 T cell receptor beta chains were all obtained from the same sample, sequenced in a study of Ad26.COV2.S vaccination and SARS-CoV-2 variants. Here immunoSEQ multiplex PCR was the method, and the copy in TCRdb shows in-frame clones only, minus some. The sample yields roughly 400,000 clones, less than 95% seen once. Stated treatment: around 19 received Ad26.COV2.S at low or high dose, single or two shots; about 5 received placebo; per-sample allocation not given. Specimens were obtained on day 63 following the first vaccine or placebo injection. The specimen comprised peripheral blood, sampled in a trial of Ad26.COV2.S vaccine versus placebo. These receptors were obtained from a person between 18 and 59 years old who received the Ad26.COV2.S COVID-19 vaccine or a placebo.

The chain combines TRBV23-1 with TRBJ2-7; TRBD2 matches 8 bases. TRBV23-1 is reported as an ORF; its role is uncertain. The CDR3 sequence is 14 residues long. The V and J ends lost 7 bases and 5 bases, in that order; junction bases with no gene match: 10. As DNA, the CDR3 is TGCGCCAGCACTCGGCGGGAGGTTGAGGACGAGCAGTACTTC. This gives the protein CASTRREVEDEQYF.

The chain uses TRBV10-3 and TRBJ1-1; tentatively, D is TRBD1 (5 bases). V lost 2 bases and J lost 5, with 18 bases in between. The CDR3 is made up of 16 amino acids. From germline, CDR1 is ENHRY and CDR2 SYGVKD. CDR3 in DNA: TGTGCCATCAGTGAGCTCGCGAGGGGTATCGGGACTGAAGCTTTCTTT. Protein product: CAISELARGIGTEAFF.

This clone rates as medium-sized. CDR3 sequence: CASSQGGIGETQYF. Written as DNA, the CDR3 is TGTGCCAGCAGCCAAGGCGGGATCGGGGAGACCCAGTACTTC. The chain is built from TRBV4-2 and TRBJ2-5; D is perhaps TRBD2 (6 bases). Between the trimmed V and J ends, which lost 1 base and 5 bases, there was a span of 11 bases. Germline V CDR1 and CDR2: LGHNA, YNFKEQ. The CDR3 is made up of 14 amino acids.

The chain uses TRBV7-2 and TRBJ1-5, with 8 nucleotides matching TRBD1. Germline values: CDR1 SGHTA, CDR2 FQGNSA. This CDR3 region has 15 residues. V dropped 5 bases and J dropped 6; count of bases not matched to a gene: 9. This CDR3 reads CASSKRQGFGQPQHF. CDR3 sequence (DNA): TGTGCCAGCAGCAAAAGACAGGGGTTCGGTCAGCCCCAGCATTTT.

This sequence joins TRBV7-9 and TRBJ2-7, with 7 bases identical to TRBD1. The junction had 3 bases not matched to a gene; V was cut back by 5 bases and J by 5 bases. Germline V gene lookup returns CDR1 SEHNR and CDR2 FQNEAQ (reference sequence). This CDR3 has 12 residues. The CDR3 protein is CASSPGGNEQYF. DNA of the CDR3: TGTGCCAGCAGCCCAGGGGGAAACGAGCAGTACTTC.

The chain is built from TRBV3-1 (or the pseudogene TRBV3-2) and TRBJ2-3; TRBD2 matches at 11 bases. Germline trimming cut 2 bases from V and 4 bases from J; bases unmatched to any gene: 8. The CDR3 is 17 amino acids. Per germline, CDR1 LGHDT and CDR2 YNNKEL (reference sequence). CDR3 nucleotides: TGTGCCAGCAGCCAACTCCCCGTAGCGGGAGGGGCAGATACGCAGTATTTT. Protein: CASSQLPVAGGADTQYF.

DNA of the CDR3: TGTGCCAGCACTAGCGGGAATACAGATACGCAGTATTTT. Its protein is CASTSGNTDTQYF. J is TRBJ2-3 and V is TRBV25-1; TRBD2 agrees at 9 bases. The V gene end was trimmed by 7 bases and the J gene end by 3 bases; junction bases not matched to a gene: 2. The CDR3 is 13 amino acids. Germline CDR1 and CDR2: MGHDK and SYGVNS.

The rearrangement uses TRBV7-2 and TRBJ1-5; 10 nucleotides align to TRBD1. Germline values: CDR1 SGHTA, CDR2 FQGNSA. V shed 2 bases, J shed 2 bases, and the junction held 3 bases outside the gene matches. This CDR3 comprises 16 residues. The CDR3 DNA reads TGTGCCAGCAGCTTATGGGGGACAGGGGGCAATCAGCCCCAGCATTTT. The encoded protein is CASSLWGTGGNQPQHF. The entire variable domain, with the rest obtained from reference TRBV7-2 and TRBJ1-5, is as follows: GAGVSQSPSNKVTEKGKDVELRCDPISGHTALYWYRQSLGQGLEFLIYFQGNSAPDKSGLPSDRFSAERTGGSVSTLTIQRTQQEDSAVYLCASSLWGTGGNQPQHFGDGTRLSIL.

As regards this clone: Germline is not matched at one junction end, which may reflect a read error. The CDR3 is CASSPPGGGEDF. CDR3 DNA sequence: TGTGCCAGCAGTCCCCCTGGAGGAGGGGAGGACTTC. V gene TRBV28 combines with J gene TRBJ2-7; possible D gene TRBD2, 6 bases. The germline CDR1 and CDR2 sequences are MDHEN and SYDVKM. The CDR3 loop spans 12 amino acids.

V gene TRBV19 combines with J gene TRBJ2-4; 7 bases are shared with TRBD2. The CDR3 runs to 16 residues. After removal of 5 bases from V and 0 bases from J, the junction contained 7 bases not matched to a gene. Germline values: CDR1 LNHDA, CDR2 SQIVND (reference sequence). The CDR3 reads CASSSIAGVAKNIQYF. The CDR3 DNA sequence: TGTGCCAGTAGTTCAATCGCGGGAGTAGCCAAAAACATTCAGTACTTC. The full variable domain, in which reference TRBV19 and TRBJ2-4 provide the parts outside the CDR3, is DGGITQSPKYLFRKEGQNVTLSCEQNLNHDAMYWYRQDPGQGLRLIYYSQIVNDFQKGDIAEGYSVSREKKESFPLTVTSAQKNPTAFYLCASSSIAGVAKNIQYFGAGTRLSVL.

This chain connects TRBV12-2 to TRBJ1-1; the table names TRBD1, a call not compared with the DNA. TRBV12-2 corresponds to a pseudogene. The CDR3 runs to 14 residues. CDR3 residues: CASRNPTENTEAFF. In nucleotides, the CDR3 is TGTGCAAGTCGCAACCCGACAGAGAACACTGAAGCTTTCTTT.

The chain combines TRBV29-1 with TRBJ2-1; no clear D. This CDR3 has 15 residues. V shed 1 base and J shed 6 bases, with 16 bases lying between them. Germline loops: CDR1 SQVTM, CDR2 ANQGSEA. The CDR3 DNA reads TGCAGCGTTGAAGCTCTCGCCACCCCCGGCAATGAGCAGTTCTTC. Encoded protein: CSVEALATPGNEQFF.

The CDR3 loop reads CSAQSGGQQFF. DNA of the CDR3: TGCAGTGCTCAATCAGGGGGGCAACAGTTCTTC. This chain connects TRBV20-1 to TRBJ2-1; D might be TRBD1 (7 bases). This CDR3 contains 11 residues. The V gene's germline CDR1 is DFQATT and CDR2 SNEGSKA (reference sequence). The V and J ends lost 5 bases and 13 bases respectively, with 15 bases between them.

The rearrangement links TRBV6-2 or TRBV6-3 to TRBJ1-2; 8 bases are shared with TRBD1. Germline V gene lookup returns CDR1 MNHEY and CDR2 SVGEGT. This CDR3 has 14 amino acids. The V segment lost 2 bases and the J segment 6 bases; nucleotides outside the gene matches: 5. CDR3 in amino acids: CASSYGQGGNGYTF. Written as DNA, the CDR3 is TGTGCCAGCAGTTACGGACAGGGCGGGAATGGCTACACCTTC.

The V gene is TRBV12-3 or TRBV12-4, the J gene TRBJ2-2, with unresolved D. V lost 7 bases and J 5 bases, leaving 8 bases between the germline ends. CDR3 size: 12 residues. The CDR3 region is CASKLLTGELFF. The CDR3 bases are TGTGCCAGCAAACTTTTGACCGGGGAGCTGTTTTTT.

The gene calls are TRBV3-1 (or the pseudogene TRBV3-2) and TRBJ2-1, with 7 bases identical to TRBD2. CDR1 LGHDT and CDR2 YNNKEL come from the germline V gene (reference sequence). This CDR3 region has 16 residues. Losses at the gene ends were 4 bases for V and 7 bases for J; bases not matched to a gene: 13. CDR3: CASSPSSGRGGNEQFF. CDR3 sequence (DNA): TGTGCCAGCAGCCCCTCCTCGGGGCGGGGAGGGAATGAGCAGTTCTTC.

The rearrangement uses TRBV12-3 or TRBV12-4 and TRBJ1-1; D gene ambiguous. The germline V and J ends were trimmed by 2 bases and 3 bases, with 4 bases remaining between them. The CDR3 loop spans 12 amino acids. CDR3 DNA: TGTGCCAGCAGTTTAATGGACACTGAAGCTTTCTTT. It translates to CASSLMDTEAFF.

The chain employs TRBV5-1 and TRBJ2-1; the match to TRBD1 covers 7 bases. The CDR3 consists of 17 residues. Germline values: CDR1 SGHRS, CDR2 YFSETQ. With 3 bases clipped from V and 0 bases from J, the junction kept 9 bases outside the gene matches. This CDR3 is CASSSRTGRSSYNEQFF. The CDR3 DNA is TGCGCCAGCAGCTCCCGGACAGGCCGAAGCTCCTACAATGAGCAGTTCTTC.

This chain connects TRBV10-3 to TRBJ1-5; D is possibly TRBD1 (5 bases). V gave up 6 bases and J gave up 1 base, with 19 bases separating them. This CDR3 comprises 17 residues. Per germline, CDR1 ENHRY and CDR2 SYGVKD. CDR3 in DNA: TGTGCCATCAGCAGGGAAGGGCCCGGAGTGAGCAATCAGCCCCAGCATTTT. Protein product: CAISREGPGVSNQPQHF.

The V gene is TRBV10-3, the J gene TRBJ2-3, with 10 bases that match TRBD2. The CDR3 runs 17 residues. Germline assignment: CDR1 ENHRY and CDR2 SYGVKD. V was clipped by 0 bases and J by 5 bases; unmatched bases: 8. CDR3 bases: TGTGCCATCAGTGAGTCCTTAGCGGGAGGAGGGGGAGATACGCAGTATTTT. It translates to CAISESLAGGGGDTQYF.

The chain carries TRBV7-3 and TRBJ2-3; the D gene could be TRBD1 or TRBD2 (5 bases each). CDR3 length: 13 amino acids. Trimming took off 2 bases at V and 4 bases at J, with 7 bases between the two ends. The germline gives CDR1 SGHTA, CDR2 FQGTGA. The DNA for the CDR3 is TGTGCCAGCAGCTTACGGGGCGCAGATACGCAGTATTTT. It specifies CASSLRGADTQYF.

The chain has TRBV6-2 or TRBV6-3 and TRBJ2-1; perhaps D is TRBD1 or TRBD2 (5 bases each). The germline V and J ends were trimmed by 4 bases and 7 bases, with 23 bases remaining between them. The CDR3 contains 17 residues. Per germline, CDR1 MNHEY and CDR2 SVGEGT. CDR3 sequence reads: CASSSGWGTPRVNEQFF. Written as DNA, the CDR3 is TGTGCCAGCAGTTCTGGTTGGGGGACGCCGAGGGTGAATGAGCAGTTCTTC.

The chain is built from TRBV5-1 and TRBJ2-1; 7 nucleotides line up with TRBD2. Germline assignment: CDR1 SGHRS and CDR2 YFSETQ. V gave up 5 bases and J gave up 0 bases; unmatched junction bases: 5. The CDR3 consists of 15 residues. The chain's CDR3 is CASSTSASSYNEQFF. The CDR3 DNA is TGCGCCAGCAGTACTAGCGCCAGCTCCTACAATGAGCAGTTCTTC.

This clone has just one count. The V gene is TRBV29-1, the J gene TRBJ1-2; D perhaps matches TRBD1 (5 bases). Germline V gene data show CDR1 as SQVTM and CDR2 as ANQGSEA. The CDR3 spans 13 residues. The V end was cut by 6 bases, the J end by 0 bases, with 11 bases between. This chain's CDR3 is CSVASTANYGYTF. DNA for the CDR3: TGCAGCGTGGCCTCGACAGCTAACTATGGCTACACCTTC.

The rearrangement joins TRBV18 to TRBJ2-2, with D perhaps matching TRBD2 (6 bases). Germline V CDR1 and CDR2: KGHSH, LQKENI. This CDR3 has 14 amino acids. Trimming shortened V by 4 bases and J by 4 bases, and 10 bases separated the two germline ends. For the CDR3, the DNA is TGTGCCAGCTCACGGAGCGGGCGCACCGGGGAGCTGTTTTTT. Protein product: CASSRSGRTGELFF.

CDR3 amino acids: CASSHGEGGRPYNEQFF. DNA of the CDR3: TGTGCCAGCAGCCACGGGGAGGGGGGGAGGCCGTACAATGAGCAGTTCTTC. The chain recombines TRBV4-2 with TRBJ2-1, with TRBD2 as a possible D gene (7 bases). The CDR3 runs to 17 residues. The germline gives CDR1 LGHNA, CDR2 YNFKEQ. Between the trimmed V and J ends, which lost 3 bases and 4 bases, there was a span of 19 bases.

The CDR3 DNA sequence: TGTGCCAGCAGCCCGGGACTAGCGGTCTACAATGAGCAGTTCTTC. This codes for CASSPGLAVYNEQFF. The chain links TRBV11-2 to TRBJ2-1; 11 nucleotides agree with TRBD2. With 5 bases clipped from V and 3 bases from J, the junction kept 3 bases outside the gene matches. The CDR3 spans 15 residues. From germline, CDR1 is SGHAT and CDR2 FQNNGV.